This TCR beta chain was sequenced during a study of T cells in Graves' hyperthyroidism and ophthalmopathy. The table lists this clonotype with many counts. The germline CDR1 and CDR2 sequences are MNHEY and SVGEGT. Trimming pared 8 bases from V and 5 bases from J, leaving 9 bases between. CDR3 length equals 12 residues. Regions amplified from RNA transcripts were the TCR beta CDR3 regions. TCR CDR3 regions were first amplified by RT-PCR with HTBI primers. A single record per CDR3 protein comes from TCRdb applying MiXCR to the multiplex PCR reads. The sample lists nearly 600,000 distinct CDR3 sequences, about 15% occurring once.

The clonotype was recovered from a woman aged 25 to 39 with Graves' hyperthyroidism that later progressed to Graves' ophthalmopathy. The chain uses TRBV6-2 or TRBV6-3 and TRBJ2-2; D is ambiguous. The specimen was blood. The CDR3 DNA follows: TGTGCCAGCTCACCAGATACCGGGGAGCTGTTTTTT. Protein: CASSPDTGELFF.